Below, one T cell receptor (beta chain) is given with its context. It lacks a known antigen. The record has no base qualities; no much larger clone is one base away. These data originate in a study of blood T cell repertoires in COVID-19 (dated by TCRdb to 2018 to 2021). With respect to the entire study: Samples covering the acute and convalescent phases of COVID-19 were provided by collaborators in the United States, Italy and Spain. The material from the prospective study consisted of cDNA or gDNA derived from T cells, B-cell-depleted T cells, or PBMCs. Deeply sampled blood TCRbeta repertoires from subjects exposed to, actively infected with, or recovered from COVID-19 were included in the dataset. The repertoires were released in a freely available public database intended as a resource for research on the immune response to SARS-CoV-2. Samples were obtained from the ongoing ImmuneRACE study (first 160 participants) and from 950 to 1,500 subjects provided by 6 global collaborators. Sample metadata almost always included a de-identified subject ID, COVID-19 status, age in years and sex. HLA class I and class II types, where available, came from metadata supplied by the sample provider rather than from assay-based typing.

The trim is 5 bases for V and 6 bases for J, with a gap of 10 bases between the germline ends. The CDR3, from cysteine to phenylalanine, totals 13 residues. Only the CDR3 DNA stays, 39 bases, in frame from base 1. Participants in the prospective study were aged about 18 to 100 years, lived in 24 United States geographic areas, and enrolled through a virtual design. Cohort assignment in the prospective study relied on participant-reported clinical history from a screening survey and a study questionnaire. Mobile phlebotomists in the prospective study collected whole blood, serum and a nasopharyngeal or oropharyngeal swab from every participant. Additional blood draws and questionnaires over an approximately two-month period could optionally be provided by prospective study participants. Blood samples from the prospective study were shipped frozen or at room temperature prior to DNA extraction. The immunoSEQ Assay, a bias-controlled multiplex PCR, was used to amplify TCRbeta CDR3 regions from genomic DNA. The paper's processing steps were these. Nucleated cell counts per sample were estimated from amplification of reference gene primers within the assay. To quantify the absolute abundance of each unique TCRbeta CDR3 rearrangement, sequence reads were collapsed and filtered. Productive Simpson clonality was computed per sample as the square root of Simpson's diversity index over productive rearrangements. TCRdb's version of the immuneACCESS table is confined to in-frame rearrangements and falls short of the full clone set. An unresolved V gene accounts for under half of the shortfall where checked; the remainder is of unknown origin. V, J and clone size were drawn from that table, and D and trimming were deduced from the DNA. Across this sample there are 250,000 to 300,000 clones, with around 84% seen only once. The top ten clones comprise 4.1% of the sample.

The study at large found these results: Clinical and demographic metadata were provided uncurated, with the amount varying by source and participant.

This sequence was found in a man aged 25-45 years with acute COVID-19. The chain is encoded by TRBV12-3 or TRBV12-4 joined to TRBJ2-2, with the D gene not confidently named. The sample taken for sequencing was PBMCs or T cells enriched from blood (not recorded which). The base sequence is TGTGCCAGCAGTCTAATCGGTGCCGGGGAGCTGTTTTTT. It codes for CASSLIGAGELFF.